This TCR beta chain was identified during a study of high-grade serous ovarian cancer treatment subgroups. About the study: Samples averaged around 14,000 reads and roughly 7,700 unique TCR beta rearrangements.

Study-level results: Same-patient tumor repertoires overlapped at roughly 0.1 to 0.85; different patients barely overlapped. Only CDR3 was analyzed; CDR1 and CDR2 were not.

Tumor tissue was taken before any definitive surgery or chemotherapy was given. The CDR3 length is 18 residues. Germline V lookup: CDR1 MNHNS, CDR2 SASEGT. V was clipped by 2 bases and J by 3 bases; unmatched bases: 16. Note on this clone: Its specificity is not known.

TCRdb's copy holds only in-frame clones and misses some; the assay was immunoSEQ multiplex PCR. The sample includes about 33,000 clones, 79% seen only once; the top ten take around 3.3%. This chain connects TRBV6-1 to TRBJ2-7, with TRBD2 matching over 7 bases. Specimen: tumor tissue. The clonotype was recovered from a human donor with high-grade serous ovarian cancer. The CDR3 DNA is TGTGCCAGCAGTGAACATGTTCGGTCTAGCGGCCCTTTCTACGAGCAGTACTTC. This translates into CASSEHVRSSGPFYEQYF.